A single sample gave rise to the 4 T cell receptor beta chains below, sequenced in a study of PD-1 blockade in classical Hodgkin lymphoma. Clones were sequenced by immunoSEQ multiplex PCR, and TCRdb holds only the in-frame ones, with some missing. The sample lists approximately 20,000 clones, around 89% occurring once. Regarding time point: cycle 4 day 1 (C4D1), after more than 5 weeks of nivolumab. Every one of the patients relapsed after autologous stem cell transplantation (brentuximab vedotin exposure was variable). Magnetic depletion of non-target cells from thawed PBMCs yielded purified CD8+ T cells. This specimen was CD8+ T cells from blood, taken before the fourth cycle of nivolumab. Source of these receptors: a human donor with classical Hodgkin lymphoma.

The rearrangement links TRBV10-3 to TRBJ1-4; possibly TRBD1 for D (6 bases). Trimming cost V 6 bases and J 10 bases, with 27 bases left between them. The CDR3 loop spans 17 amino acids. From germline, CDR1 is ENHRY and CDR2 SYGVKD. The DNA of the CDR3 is TGTGCCATCAGCTCAATCCCACTCGAGGGGGGCGGTGTAAAACTGTTTTTT. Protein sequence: CAISSIPLEGGGVKLFF.

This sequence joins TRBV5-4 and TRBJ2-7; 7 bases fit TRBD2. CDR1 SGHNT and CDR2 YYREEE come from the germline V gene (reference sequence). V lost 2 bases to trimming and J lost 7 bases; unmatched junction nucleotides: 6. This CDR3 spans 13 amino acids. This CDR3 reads CASSFVEREEQYF. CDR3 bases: TGTGCCAGCAGCTTCGTCGAGCGGGAAGAGCAGTACTTC.

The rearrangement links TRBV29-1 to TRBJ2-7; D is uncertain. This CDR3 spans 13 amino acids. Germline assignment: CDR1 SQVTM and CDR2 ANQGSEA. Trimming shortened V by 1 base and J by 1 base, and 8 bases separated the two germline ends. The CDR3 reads CSVEGEGSYEQYF. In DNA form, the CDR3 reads TGCAGCGTTGAAGGGGAAGGGTCCTACGAGCAGTACTTC.

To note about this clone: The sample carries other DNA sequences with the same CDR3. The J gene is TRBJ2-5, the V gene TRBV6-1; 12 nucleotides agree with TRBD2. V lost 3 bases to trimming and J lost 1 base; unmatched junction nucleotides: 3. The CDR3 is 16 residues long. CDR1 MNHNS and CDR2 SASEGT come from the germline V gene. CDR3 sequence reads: CASSELAGGPQETQYF. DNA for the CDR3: TGTGCCAGCAGTGAGCTAGCGGGAGGGCCCCAAGAGACCCAGTACTTC.